What follows is one T cell receptor beta chain and its context. J was trimmed by 0 bases and V by 5 bases; bases with no gene match: 5. This CDR3 spans 15 amino acids. Germline CDR1 is MNHEY and CDR2 is SVGEGT. These data are taken from a study of blood T cell repertoires in COVID-19. In the authors' workflow: Nucleated cell counts were estimated from reference gene primer amplification. Method: immunoSEQ multiplex PCR; TCRdb's copy keeps in-frame clones and lacks some. V and J calls and clone size are as listed in that table; D and trimming were resolved from the DNA. Of tens of thousands of clones in the sample, 80% to 90% were seen once.

The sequenced sample was peripheral blood. The V and J genes are TRBV6-2 or TRBV6-3 and TRBJ1-2; 8 bases are shared with TRBD1. This TCR derives from a man older than 75 with acute or convalescent COVID-19. The chain's CDR3 is CASSPGQGTNYGYTF. CDR3 coding DNA: TGTGCCAGCAGTCCAGGACAGGGAACTAACTATGGCTACACCTTC.